What follows describes a single T cell receptor beta chain. Germline is not matched at one junction end, which may reflect a read error. The data are from a study of molecular identifiers for immune sequencing clone quantification. From the PCR reads, TCRdb called clonotypes with MiXCR, one entry per CDR3 protein. The sample holds around 82,000 distinct CDR3 sequences, under 20% seen once. Germline CDR1 is SGDLS and CDR2 is YYNGEE. The CDR3 contains 14 residues. What was sequenced was naive CD8+ T cells from blood, with Jurkat cell RNA spiked in. Sample subset: FACS-sorted CD8+CD4-CCR7+CD45RA+ naive T cells. The chain combines TRBV9 with TRBJ2-1, with 8 bases fitting TRBD1. The receptor comes from a human donor in good health. Some libraries in this study had Jurkat cell RNA spiked in. Here the CDR3 reads CASSEGQDYDEQFF. CDR3 in DNA: TGTGCCAGCAGCGAGGGACAGGACTACGATGAGCAGTTCTTC.